This T cell receptor beta chain was identified in a study of blood T cell repertoires in COVID-19. In the authors' methods: Nucleated cell number was recorded as an estimate derived from reference gene primer amplification. This table comes from immunoSEQ multiplex PCR, and its TCRdb copy is limited to in-frame clones, with some not included. The V and J calls and clone size were taken over from that table, and D and trimming were inferred from the DNA. The sample contains about 95,000 clones, 85% to 95% of which appear only once. This clonotype originated in a woman in her forties or fifties in a cohort sampled during active COVID-19. The sample consisted of peripheral blood.

The CDR3 nucleotides are TGTGCCTGGAGTCCCCCTGGGGCGAAAGCAGAGACCCAGTACTTC. Translated: CAWSPPGAKAETQYF. The V and J genes are TRBV30 and TRBJ2-5, with a possible D match to TRBD1 (5 bases). Germline V lookup: CDR1 GTSNPN, CDR2 SVGIG (reference sequence). With 2 bases removed from V and 4 bases from J, the gap between germline ends came to 17 bases. This CDR3 has 15 amino acids.